This T cell receptor (beta chain) emerged from a study of radiation and T cells in renal cell carcinoma. The CDR3 sequence is 12 residues long. From germline, CDR1 is MDHEN and CDR2 SYDVKM. V lost 10 bases and J lost 5, with 11 bases in between. Data came from immunoSEQ multiplex PCR; TCRdb stores just in-frame clones and leaves some out. Of 110,000 to 150,000 clones in the sample, around four fifths were seen once. Described time point: baseline pretreatment blood. The treatment is: 15 Gy SBRT to primary tumor, nephrectomy 4 weeks later. The sequence came from a woman aged 50 to 60 with renal cell carcinoma. This chain uses TRBV28 with TRBJ1-4, with D perhaps matching TRBD1 (6 bases). This sample comprised blood, obtained from a patient whose treatment included radiotherapy and nephrectomy. CDR3 region: CATGTPNEKLFF. The CDR3 DNA reads as TGTGCCACCGGGACACCCAATGAAAAACTGTTTTTT. Supplemented by reference TRBV28 and TRBJ1-4, the full variable domain reads DVKVTQSSRYLVKRTGEKVFLECVQDMDHENMFWYRQDPGLGLRLIYFSYDVKMKEKGDIPEGYSVSREKKERFSLILESASTNQTSMYLCATGTPNEKLFFGSGTQLSVL.